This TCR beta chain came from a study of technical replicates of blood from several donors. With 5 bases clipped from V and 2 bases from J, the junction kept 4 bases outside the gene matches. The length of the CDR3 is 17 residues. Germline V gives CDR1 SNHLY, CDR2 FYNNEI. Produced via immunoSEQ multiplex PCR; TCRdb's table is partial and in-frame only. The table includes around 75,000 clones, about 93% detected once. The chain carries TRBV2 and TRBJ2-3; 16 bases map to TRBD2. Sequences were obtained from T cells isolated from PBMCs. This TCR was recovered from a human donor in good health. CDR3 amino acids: CASSKGLAGGPTDTQYF. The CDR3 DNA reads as TGTGCCAGCAGTAAGGGACTAGCGGGGGGGCCCACAGATACGCAGTATTTT.